This is a list of T cell receptor beta chains from one sample in a study of cytomegalovirus exposure and HLA in healthy donors. Repertoires were generated with immunoSEQ multiplex PCR, while TCRdb's copy carries only in-frame clones and drops some. The sample lists some 200,000 clones, about 86% seen once, with 2.8% in the top ten. The sequenced sample was PBMCs. All receptors come from a woman aged 18-29 years in good health and CMV-seropositive. Each CDR3 is given with its conserved first and last residue. Fields, in order: clone size, J gene, D gene, V gene, CDR3 protein, CDR3 DNA. A D gene is named only where the DNA matches it firmly. The size of a clone is reported for some rows only, either as once, few or many, or as a class for expanded clones.

- TRBJ2-7 - TRBV4-1 CASSQVSWVGSEQYF TGCGCCAGCAGCCAAGTTAGTTGGGTAGGGAGCGAGCAGTACTTC
- TRBJ2-7 - TRBV2 CASSVGGSVSYEQYF TGTGCCAGCAGTGTTGGGGGGAGCGTCTCCTACGAGCAGTACTTC
- TRBJ1-1 - TRBV2 CASSIRQNTEAFF TGTGCCAGCAGTATTAGACAGAACACTGAAGCTTTCTTT
- TRBJ1-1 - TRBV19 CASGRTGLTEAFF TGTGCCAGTGGCCGTACAGGGTTAACTGAAGCTTTCTTT
- TRBJ1-3 - TRBV5-1 CASSLDYFSGNTIYF TGCGCCAGCAGCTTGGACTATTTTTCTGGAAACACCATATATTTT
- TRBJ2-5 - TRBV6-6 CASSRSTEYQETQYF TGTGCCAGCAGTAGATCGACAGAGTACCAAGAGACCCAGTACTTC
- TRBJ1-1 - TRBV5-1 CASSLGGEAEAFF TGCGCCAGCAGCTTGGGGGGAGAGGCTGAAGCTTTCTTT
- TRBJ1-4 - TRBV15 CATSRGSNGQEKLFF TGTGCCACCAGCAGGGGTTCGAACGGACAGGAAAAACTGTTTTTT
once TRBJ1-5 - TRBV9 CASSVAGNPGSEPQHF TGTGCCAGCAGCGTAGCTGGGAATCCAGGGTCGGAACCCCAGCATTTT
- TRBJ2-2 TRBD2 TRBV5-8 CASSRLAGGELFF TGTGCCAGCAGCAGACTAGCTGGCGGGGAGCTGTTTTTT
few TRBJ1-1 - TRBV20-1 CSANPPERGF TGCAGTGCTAACCCCCCGGAGAGAGGGTTT
- TRBJ1-6 TRBD1 TRBV7-9 CASSLDRDLVNSPLHF TGTGCCAGCAGTCTGGACAGGGACTTAGTTAATTCACCCCTCCACTTT
- TRBJ2-6 - TRBV25-1 CASSEGRSGANVLTF TGTGCCAGCAGTGAAGGGAGGTCTGGGGCCAACGTCCTGACTTTC
few TRBJ1-1 - TRBV19 CASSPISLGWKAFF TGTGCCAGTAGTCCCATTAGCCTCGGGTGGAAAGCTTTCTTT
once TRBJ2-5 - TRBV7-2 CASSLGFGVQETQYF TGTGCCAGCAGCTTAGGTTTCGGAGTCCAAGAGACCCAGTACTTC
once TRBJ1-3 - TRBV4-1 CASSQSIESGLISGNTIYF TGCGCCAGCAGCCAAAGTATCGAGTCAGGCCTGATCTCTGGAAACACCATATATTTT
- TRBJ2-5 - TRBV5-1 CASSFWGRRRNQETQYF TGCGCCAGCAGCTTTTGGGGGAGGAGGCGGAACCAAGAGACCCAGTACTTC
once TRBJ2-7 - TRBV13 CASSTRVHEQYF TGTGCCAGCAGCACCAGGGTACACGAGCAGTACTTC
- TRBJ2-5 TRBD1 TRBV5-1 CASHQGQGYQETQYF TGCGCCAGTCATCAAGGACAGGGATACCAAGAGACCCAGTACTTC
few TRBJ1-1 TRBD1 TRBV5-6 CASSPNRGTEAFF TGTGCCAGCAGCCCAAACAGGGGAACTGAAGCTTTCTTT
once TRBJ1-5 - TRBV27 CASSSTGGPEHF TGTGCCAGCAGTTCCACCGGGGGGCCGGAGCATTTT
- TRBJ1-2 TRBD1 TRBV6-5 CASRSGQGTYGYTF TGTGCCAGCAGGTCGGGACAGGGGACCTATGGCTACACCTTC